The 15 T cell receptor beta chains below come from one sample, sequenced in a study of OX40 agonist ivuxolimab in advanced cancers. Some clones are missing from TCRdb's copy, which holds only in-frame ones; the method was immunoSEQ multiplex PCR. Seen here are 55,000 to 75,000 clones, 85% to 95% observed once, and the top ten hold roughly 25%. The sample here was CD4+ or CD8+ T cells sorted from blood, taken in a trial of the OX40 agonist ivuxolimab. Source of these receptors: an adult with an advanced solid tumor such as melanoma, head and neck, liver or kidney cancer.

V and J are TRBV4-1 and TRBJ2-1; maybe TRBD1 (5 bases). The V end was cut by 4 bases, the J end by 3 bases, with 16 bases between. The CDR3 has 16 residues. CDR1 and CDR2 (germline): MGHRA, YSYEKL. This CDR3 is CASSLTTDSDYNEQFF. The CDR3 nucleotides are TGCGCCAGCAGCCTAACGACAGACAGTGACTACAATGAGCAGTTCTTC.

This chain connects TRBV7-9 to TRBJ2-1; perhaps D is TRBD1 or TRBD2 (5 bases each). With 5 bases removed from V and 4 bases from J, the gap between germline ends came to 12 bases. This CDR3 contains 14 residues. CDR1 and CDR2 from the germline V gene are SEHNR and FQNEAQ (reference sequence). The CDR3 DNA sequence: TGTGCCAGCAGCCACCGGGACGGATACAATGAGCAGTTCTTC. Residues: CASSHRDGYNEQFF.

CDR3: CASSGRDRGWNTGELFF. In DNA, the CDR3 is TGTGCCAGCAGCGGACGGGACAGGGGCTGGAACACCGGGGAGCTGTTTTTT. The rearrangement links TRBV9 to TRBJ2-2, with 10 bases lining up with TRBD1. Germline CDR1 SGDLS, CDR2 YYNGEE. The V segment lost 3 bases and the J segment 1 base; nucleotides outside the gene matches: 6. The CDR3 runs to 17 residues. Variable domain in full (rest from reference TRBV9 and TRBJ2-2): DSGVTQTPKHLITATGQRVTLRCSPRSGDLSVYWYQQSLDQGLQFLIQYYNGEERAKGNILERFSAQQFPDLHSELNLSSLELGDSALYFCASSGRDRGWNTGELFFGEGSRLTVL.

This clone has only one observation. J is TRBJ1-5 and V is TRBV28; TRBD1 aligns across 7 bases. The germline CDR1 and CDR2 sequences are MDHEN and SYDVKM. The V and J ends lost 5 bases and 7 bases, in that order; junction bases with no gene match: 14. CDR3 length: 16 residues. The CDR3 protein is CASSLRDSLRRQPQHF. The CDR3, as DNA: TGTGCCAGCAGTCTACGGGACAGTCTAAGGCGGCAGCCCCAGCATTTT.

This clone was found once. The genes are TRBV9 and TRBJ2-3; D ambiguous. CDR1 is SGDLS and CDR2 is YYNGEE in the germline V gene. The CDR3 loop spans 15 amino acids. The V end lost 2 bases, the J end lost 4 bases, and 14 bases lay between the germline ends. In DNA form, the CDR3 reads TGTGCCAGCAGCGTTAGTGGTCCCCCCGCAGATACGCAGTATTTT. Protein sequence: CASSVSGPPADTQYF.

The chain uses TRBV7-9 and TRBJ2-1; 9 bases match TRBD1. The CDR3 totals 17 residues. CDR1 is SEHNR, CDR2 FQNEAQ, per germline (reference sequence). After removal of 0 bases from V and 4 bases from J, the junction contained 7 bases not matched to a gene. The CDR3 DNA reads TGTGCCAGCAGCTTAGCATCCGGGACAGGGAGGTACAATGAGCAGTTCTTC. Its translation is CASSLASGTGRYNEQFF.

This sequence joins TRBV2 and TRBJ2-7; TRBD1 matches 7 bases. The CDR3 is 16 residues long. V lost 8 bases to trimming and J lost 0 bases; unmatched junction nucleotides: 13. In germline, CDR1 is SNHLY, CDR2 FYNNEI. The CDR3 DNA follows: TGTGCCAGCGAGCGAGGGGTTGGACAGGACTCCTACGAGCAGTACTTC. Amino acid sequence: CASERGVGQDSYEQYF.

This sequence joins TRBV30 and TRBJ2-7, with D unclear. The germline V gene has CDR1 GTSNPN and CDR2 SVGIG (reference sequence). The CDR3 consists of 11 residues. The germline V and J ends were trimmed by 3 bases and 6 bases, with 9 bases remaining between them. The CDR3 DNA reads as TGTGCCTGGAGCCAAACTACCGAGCAGTACTTC. As protein: CAWSQTTEQYF.

The rearrangement links TRBV30 to TRBJ2-2, with D perhaps given as TRBD1 or TRBD2 (5 bases each). The CDR3 is 14 residues long. Trimming took 3 bases from V and 5 from J, leaving 13 bases between them. The germline gives CDR1 GTSNPN, CDR2 SVGIG (reference sequence). This chain's CDR3 is CAWSGAFTTGELFF. The CDR3 DNA follows: TGTGCCTGGAGCGGGGCCTTTACAACCGGGGAGCTGTTTTTT. Full variable domain (rest looked up from reference TRBV30 and TRBJ2-2): SQTIHQWPATLVQPVGSPLSLECTVEGTSNPNLYWYRQAAGRGLQLLFYSVGIGQISSEVPQNLSASRPQDRQFILSSKKLLLSDSGFYLCAWSGAFTTGELFFGEGSRLTVL.

This chain connects TRBV11-2 to TRBJ1-1; TRBD1 agrees at 9 bases. Germline V lookup: CDR1 SGHAT, CDR2 FQNNGV. The CDR3 is made up of 13 amino acids. Trimming at V came to 2 bases and at J to 8 bases, leaving 3 bases not matched to a gene. This CDR3 reads CASSLWGQGEAFF. The CDR3 nucleotides read TGTGCCAGCAGCTTATGGGGACAGGGAGAAGCTTTCTTT.

The chain employs TRBV6-6 and TRBJ2-7, with TRBD2 identical over 11 bases. The CDR3 totals 15 residues. CDR1 MNHNY and CDR2 SVGAGI come from the germline V gene (reference sequence). V lost 5 bases, J lost 2 bases, and 5 bases stayed unmatched. The chain's CDR3 is CASSHLLAGAYEQYF. The CDR3 coding sequence is TGTGCCAGCAGTCACTTACTAGCGGGAGCCTACGAGCAGTACTTC.

This chain uses TRBV27 with TRBJ2-7; possible D gene TRBD1, 5 bases. Germline values: CDR1 MNHEY, CDR2 SMNVEV (reference sequence). The CDR3 loop spans 14 amino acids. The V end was cut by 0 bases, the J end by 6 bases, with 12 bases between. The chain's CDR3 is CASSLSPGIVEQYF. The CDR3 coding sequence is TGTGCCAGCAGTTTATCGCCAGGGATAGTCGAGCAGTACTTC.

In this sample, this clone turned up once. The chain recombines TRBV10-3 with TRBJ2-7, with a weak D call TRBD2 (6 bases). The CDR3 runs 16 residues. Germline CDR1 reads ENHRY; CDR2 reads SYGVKD. V shed 3 bases and J shed 4 bases, with 19 bases lying between them. DNA of the CDR3: TGTGCCATCAGTGATGACCGGGACTTAACAGGATACGAGCAGTACTTC. Encoded protein: CAISDDRDLTGYEQYF.

The genes are TRBV5-1 and TRBJ2-3, with TRBD2 matching 9 bases. Germline V gives CDR1 SGHRS, CDR2 YFSETQ. V shed 3 bases, J shed 0 bases, and the junction held 8 bases outside the gene matches. The CDR3 is made up of 17 amino acids. The CDR3 DNA reads as TGCGCCAGCAGCTCCGCTCCTAGCGGGGCTAGCACAGATACGCAGTATTTT. It specifies CASSSAPSGASTDTQYF.

The V call is TRBV27, the J call TRBJ2-7; tentative D call: TRBD2 (6 bases). The V gene lost 2 bases and the J gene lost 6 bases, with 14 bases spanning the gap. The CDR3 totals 14 residues. Germline V gives CDR1 MNHEY, CDR2 SMNVEV (reference sequence). The CDR3 sequence: CASSLNARGTEQYF. The DNA for the CDR3 is TGTGCCAGCAGTTTAAACGCCCGGGGGACCGAGCAGTACTTC.